One sample yielded the 17 T cell receptor beta chains listed below, sequenced in a study of cytomegalovirus exposure and HLA in healthy donors. This PCR relied on a set of 60 Vbeta primers and 13 Jbeta primers. Clones were read by immunoSEQ multiplex PCR, and TCRdb kept only the in-frame ones, dropping some. Altogether some 180,000 clones are present, 70% to 85% being singletons, with the ten largest covering 4.4%. The sequenced sample consisted of PBMCs. These receptors all stem from a woman between 25 and 40 years old in good health and CMV-seropositive.

The chain carries TRBV6-1 and TRBJ2-5, with 9 bases that match TRBD2. V trimming: 7 bases; J trimming: 7 bases; junction bases outside the gene matches: 10. The CDR3 runs to 14 residues. Germline V CDR1 and CDR2: MNHNS, SASEGT. The chain's CDR3 is CASKGLAPTGTQYF. In DNA, the CDR3 is TGTGCCAGCAAAGGACTAGCGCCTACTGGGACCCAGTACTTC.

The chain uses TRBV5-6 and TRBJ1-4; D unclear. The CDR3 runs 14 residues. Trimming took off 0 bases at V and 7 bases at J, with 10 bases between the two ends. Germline-derived CDR1 and CDR2 are SGHDT and YYEEEE. Here the CDR3 reads CASSLVGRSEKLFF. The CDR3 nucleotides read TGTGCCAGCAGCTTGGTGGGGAGAAGTGAAAAACTGTTTTTT.

A single count supports this clone. The genes are TRBV6-5 and TRBJ2-5; no clear D gene. Deletions cut 4 bases from V and 0 bases from J, with 9 bases between. Germline V lookup: CDR1 MNHEY, CDR2 SVGAGI. The CDR3 loop spans 14 amino acids. CDR3 in DNA: TGTGCCAGCAGTTCCCCGGGTTACCAAGAGACCCAGTACTTC. Encoded protein: CASSSPGYQETQYF.

This clone was seen more than once but under ten times. The J gene is TRBJ1-1, the V gene TRBV6-5, with 9 bases lining up with TRBD1. CDR3 length equals 15 residues. Unmatched junction bases numbered 2, after V lost 1 base and J lost 2 bases. Germline values: CDR1 MNHEY, CDR2 SVGAGI. This CDR3 reads CASSYWGQGNTEAFF. The CDR3 nucleotides are TGTGCCAGCAGTTACTGGGGACAGGGTAACACTGAAGCTTTCTTT.

This clone was recorded only once. The gene calls are TRBV5-6 and TRBJ2-3, with TRBD2 matching over 9 bases. This CDR3 has 16 amino acids. The germline CDR1 and CDR2 sequences are SGHDT and YYEEEE. V dropped 4 bases and J dropped 1; count of bases not matched to a gene: 7. The CDR3 region is CASSIRTSAGTDTQYF. The CDR3, as DNA: TGTGCCAGCAGCATCCGGACTAGCGCAGGCACAGATACGCAGTATTTT.

This clone was observed a handful of times. The chain has TRBV2 and TRBJ2-7; D may be TRBD1 (6 bases). This CDR3 is 15 amino acids long. V lost 0 bases and J 5 bases, leaving 14 bases between the germline ends. Germline assignment: CDR1 SNHLY and CDR2 FYNNEI. CDR3 nucleotides: TGTGCCAGCAGTGAAGCGCTGGGGGCCAAGAACGAGCAGTACTTC. Protein product: CASSEALGAKNEQYF.

The chain links TRBV5-1 to TRBJ2-7; weak D call: TRBD2 (5 bases). The CDR3 has 13 residues. The V end lost 2 bases, the J end lost 3 bases, and 9 bases lay between the germline ends. In germline, CDR1 is SGHRS, CDR2 YFSETQ. The CDR3 nucleotides read TGCGCCAGCAGCTTTATGGGAGACTACGAGCAGTACTTC. Its protein is CASSFMGDYEQYF.

The chain combines TRBV30 with TRBJ1-2; 8 nucleotides agree with TRBD1. The V gene end was trimmed by 2 bases and the J gene end by 8 bases; junction bases not matched to a gene: 7. The length of the CDR3 is 13 residues. CDR1 and CDR2 (germline): GTSNPN, SVGIG (reference sequence). CDR3 DNA: TGTGCCTGGAGTCCGACAGGGGATGACGGCTACACCTTC. This sequence encodes CAWSPTGDDGYTF.

There are a few counts of this clone. This chain links TRBV5-4 with TRBJ2-3; 7 bases map to TRBD1. The CDR3 runs to 14 residues. CDR1 is SGHNT, CDR2 YYREEE, per germline (reference sequence). V lost 3 bases and J lost 6; bases outside the gene matches: 7. CDR3 in amino acids: CASSSQTGWDTQYF. CDR3 coding DNA: TGTGCCAGCAGCTCTCAGACAGGGTGGGATACGCAGTATTTT.

The chain employs TRBV27 and TRBJ1-1; D may be TRBD1 (5 bases). CDR1 MNHEY and CDR2 SMNVEV come from the germline V gene (reference sequence). The CDR3 contains 13 residues. V shed 6 bases and J shed 1 base, with 9 bases lying between them. The CDR3 DNA sequence: TGTGCCAGCAGGATAAGGGGGAACACTGAAGCTTTCTTT. Translation: CASRIRGNTEAFF.

The count of this clone is one. The chain joins TRBV11-2 to TRBJ2-1, with unresolved D. V dropped 5 bases and J dropped 10 bases, with 15 bases sitting between them. This CDR3 has 13 amino acids. Germline assignment: CDR1 SGHAT and CDR2 FQNNGV. The chain's CDR3 is CASSLAGSPEQFF. In DNA, the CDR3 is TGTGCCAGCAGCCTCGCTGGCTCCCCCGAGCAGTTCTTC.

The chain has TRBV7-8 and TRBJ1-5; D not resolved. Germline V gene lookup returns CDR1 SGHVS and CDR2 FQNEAQ. V was cut by 3 bases and J by 0 bases, with 12 bases left in between. The CDR3 runs to 16 residues. DNA for the CDR3: TGTGCCAGCAGCTTGGGAGGGCTCCGTAGCAATCAGCCCCAGCATTTT. It yields the protein CASSLGGLRSNQPQHF.

This clone was counted between two and nine times. The chain links TRBV11-3 to TRBJ2-7, with D maybe TRBD2 (5 bases). The CDR3 runs to 13 residues. V was trimmed by 1 base and J by 6 bases, leaving 10 bases between them. The V gene's germline CDR1 is SGHNT and CDR2 YENEEA. CDR3 residues: CASSLGREGEQYF. The CDR3 coding sequence is TGTGCCAGCAGCTTAGGTAGAGAGGGCGAGCAGTACTTC.

This chain joins TRBV2 and TRBJ2-3, with 8 bases matching TRBD1. The V gene end was trimmed by 7 bases and the J gene end by 1 base; junction bases not matched to a gene: 7. The CDR3 is made up of 15 amino acids. CDR1 and CDR2 (germline): SNHLY, FYNNEI. CDR3 nucleotide sequence: TGTGCCAGCACCGACCCGGGACAGGGCACAGATACGCAGTATTTT. Protein product: CASTDPGQGTDTQYF.

The count of this clone is one. The rearrangement links TRBV19 to TRBJ2-1; 15 bases are a match to TRBD2. The junction had 8 bases not matched to a gene; V was cut back by 7 bases and J by 10 bases. The CDR3 runs to 15 residues. Per germline, CDR1 LNHDA and CDR2 SQIVND (reference sequence). The CDR3 sequence is CASTLGLAGGGEQFF. DNA for the CDR3: TGTGCCAGTACCCTCGGACTAGCGGGAGGGGGCGAGCAGTTCTTC.

The CDR3 loop reads CASSYSNRRSDYGYTF. DNA of the CDR3: TGTGCCAGCAGTTACTCTAACAGGCGATCAGACTATGGCTACACCTTC. The chain couples TRBV6-5 to TRBJ1-2, with D perhaps matching TRBD1 (5 bases). V gave up 0 bases and J gave up 3 bases, with 14 bases separating them. CDR1 and CDR2 from the germline V gene are MNHEY and SVGAGI. The CDR3 contains 16 residues.

V and J are TRBV12-5 and TRBJ2-7; 11 nucleotides align to TRBD1. The CDR3 consists of 14 residues. V dropped 9 bases and J dropped 6; count of bases not matched to a gene: 10. Looked up from germline, CDR1 is LGHNT and CDR2 is FRNRAP. The CDR3 DNA sequence: TGTGCTAGCCGACGGGACAGGGGGGCGGGCGAGCAGTACTTC. As protein: CASRRDRGAGEQYF. The full variable domain, rest sourced from reference TRBV12-5 and TRBJ2-7, is DARVTQTPRHKVTEMGQEVTMRCQPILGHNTVFWYRQTMMQGLELLAYFRNRAPLDDSGMPKDRFSAEMPDATLATLKIQPSEPRDSAVYFCASRRDRGAGEQYFGPGTRLTVT.